One and the same sample provided the 4 T cell receptor beta chains below, sequenced in a study of PD-L1 blockade in urothelial cancer. Indicated time point: pretreatment peripheral blood. The protocol was immunoSEQ multiplex PCR, while the TCRdb copy is restricted to in-frame clones and leaves out a portion. The top ten clones hold 15% to 17% of a sample with about 37,000 clones, roughly 84% of them seen once. The sequences come from PBMCs, collected around atezolizumab (anti-PD-L1) treatment. The receptors stem from a man between 60 and 75 years old with urothelial cancer.

The J gene is TRBJ2-2, the V gene TRBV7-3, with D possibly being TRBD2 (5 bases). The V and J ends lost 5 bases and 7 bases respectively, with 17 bases between them. The CDR3 totals 15 residues. CDR1 and CDR2 (germline): SGHTA, FQGTGA. As DNA, the CDR3 is TGTGCCAGCAGCCCTGTCGAGAGGGATATCGGGGAGCTGTTTTTT. Its translation is CASSPVERDIGELFF.

This clone was counted between two and nine times. The V gene is TRBV19, the J gene TRBJ1-5; D call uncertain. This CDR3 has 13 residues. V shed 5 bases and J shed 7 bases, with 12 bases lying between them. Germline V gene data show CDR1 as LNHDA and CDR2 as SQIVND (reference sequence). DNA of the CDR3: TGTGCCAGTAGTGGAGGGTTCAGACAGCCCCAGCATTTT. Translated: CASSGGFRQPQHF.

The rearrangement uses TRBV2 and TRBJ1-2, with a tentative D call TRBD1 (5 bases). Germline V lookup: CDR1 SNHLY, CDR2 FYNNEI. This CDR3 contains 14 residues. Trimming shortened V by 5 bases and J by 0 bases, and 10 bases separated the two germline ends. The CDR3 DNA reads TGTGCCAGCAGTTATGACAGAGCTAACTATGGCTACACCTTC. Protein sequence: CASSYDRANYGYTF.

The chain recombines TRBV4-2 with TRBJ1-2; 10 positions agree with TRBD1. Germline-derived CDR1 and CDR2 are LGHNA and YNFKEQ. After removal of 2 bases from V and 2 bases from J, the junction contained 11 bases not matched to a gene. This CDR3 spans 18 amino acids. The CDR3 DNA reads as TGTGCCAGCAGCCAAAAAAAGACAGGGGGCGCTCAGAACTATGGCTACACCTTC. Residues: CASSQKKTGGAQNYGYTF.